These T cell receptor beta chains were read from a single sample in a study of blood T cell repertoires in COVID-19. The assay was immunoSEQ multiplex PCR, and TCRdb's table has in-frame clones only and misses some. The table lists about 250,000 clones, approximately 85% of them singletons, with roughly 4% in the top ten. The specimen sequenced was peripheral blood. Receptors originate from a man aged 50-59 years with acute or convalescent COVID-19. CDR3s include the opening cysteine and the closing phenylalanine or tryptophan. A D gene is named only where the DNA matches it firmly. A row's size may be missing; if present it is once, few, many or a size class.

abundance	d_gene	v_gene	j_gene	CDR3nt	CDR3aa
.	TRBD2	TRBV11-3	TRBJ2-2	TGTGCCAGCAGCAAACTAGCGACCGGGGAGCTGTTTTTT	CASSKLATGELFF
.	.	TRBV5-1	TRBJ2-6	TGCGCCAGCAGCTGGCGTGCAGGGGCCGGCTCTGGGGCCAACGTCCTGACTTTC	CASSWRAGAGSGANVLTF
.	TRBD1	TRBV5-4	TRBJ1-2	TGTGCCAGCAGCACGCAGGGGGTGAGGAACTATGGCTACACCTTC	CASSTQGVRNYGYTF
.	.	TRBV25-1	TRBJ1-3	TGTGCCAGCAGTGAAAACTGGGCAGGCTCTGGAAACACCGTATATTTT	CASSENWAGSGNTVYF
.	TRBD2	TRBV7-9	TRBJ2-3	TGTGCCAGCAGCTCACAAGGACTAGCTGTTACAGATACGCAGTATTTT	CASSSQGLAVTDTQYF
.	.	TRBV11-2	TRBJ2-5	TGTGCCAGCAGAATGCGGGGCCAAGAGACCCAGTACTTC	CASRMRGQETQYF
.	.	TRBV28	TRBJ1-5	TGTGCCAGCAGCCCAGGGGATCAGCCCCAGCATTTT	CASSPGDQPQHF
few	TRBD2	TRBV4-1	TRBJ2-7	TGCGCCAGCAGCCACGGACTAGCGGGAGGCTACGAGCAGTACTTC	CASSHGLAGGYEQYF
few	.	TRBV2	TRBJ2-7	TGTGCCTTAGGCTCAGTGGGGCGTTACGAGCAGTACTTC	CALGSVGRYEQYF
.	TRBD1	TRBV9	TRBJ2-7	TGTGCCAGCAGCGGCCCCGGGACAGGTTTGTCCTACGAGCAGTACTTC	CASSGPGTGLSYEQYF